Listed here are 8 T cell receptor beta chains from one sample, sequenced in a study of T cells in Graves' hyperthyroidism and ophthalmopathy. Regions amplified from RNA transcripts were the TCR beta CDR3 regions. With the HTBI primer set, the TCR CDR3 went through a first round of RT-PCR. From the multiplex PCR reads, TCRdb called clonotypes with MiXCR, one entry per CDR3 protein. The sample yields approximately 410,000 distinct CDR3 sequences, 14% to 15% seen once. Sequenced sample: blood. Receptors originate from a man aged 18 to 35 with Graves' ophthalmopathy.

CDR3 region: CSARSPRGQGGNQPQHF. The DNA for the CDR3 is TGCAGTGCTAGATCTCCCCGAGGGCAAGGAGGCAATCAGCCCCAGCATTTT. The chain uses TRBV20-1 and TRBJ1-5; no clear D gene. V lost 2 bases and J 2 bases, leaving 19 bases between the germline ends. This CDR3 has 17 amino acids. The germline gives CDR1 DFQATT, CDR2 SNEGSKA (reference sequence).

This clonotype has more than one count but fewer than ten. The chain carries TRBV5-4 and TRBJ2-1; the D call may be TRBD1 or TRBD2 (5 bases each). Trimming took 5 bases from V and 8 from J, leaving 17 bases between them. This CDR3 is built from 14 residues. CDR1 and CDR2 (germline): SGHNT, YYREEE (reference sequence). DNA for the CDR3: TGTGCCAGCAGTTGGGGACGCGTCTTAGATGAGCAGTTCTTC. Translated, it gives CASSWGRVLDEQFF.

This clonotype was recorded a few times. The genes are TRBV27 and TRBJ1-5; D unresolved. V gave up 4 bases and J gave up 6 bases, with 16 bases separating them. The CDR3 consists of 15 residues. From germline, CDR1 is MNHEY and CDR2 SMNVEV (reference sequence). CDR3 nucleotide sequence: TGTGCCAGCAGTTCAGCCGGAGGGTCGGGTCAGCCCCAGCATTTT. Residues: CASSSAGGSGQPQHF.

This clonotype was picked up a small number of times. This rearrangement joins TRBV7-3 to TRBJ2-3; D ambiguous. The germline CDR1 and CDR2 sequences are SGHTA and FQGTGA. The CDR3 extends over 14 amino acids. V lost 1 base and J 0 bases, leaving 5 bases between the germline ends. The CDR3: CASSLIDSTDTQYF. The CDR3 DNA reads as TGTGCCAGCAGCTTAATAGATAGCACAGATACGCAGTATTTT.

Points on this clonotype: Being one base from a much bigger clone, this may be a read error. This chain links TRBV6-1 with TRBJ2-1; 9 bases are a match to TRBD2. The CDR3 is 14 residues long. Trimming cost V 5 bases and J 9 bases; bases outside gene matches: 8. Germline loops: CDR1 MNHNS, CDR2 SASEGT. The CDR3 sequence: CASSHAGGPGEQFF. CDR3 nucleotides: TGTGCCAGCAGTCACGCGGGGGGGCCGGGTGAGCAGTTCTTC.

At least ten counts were recorded for this clonotype. The chain uses TRBV20-1 and TRBJ2-5; maybe TRBD2 (6 bases). Trimming took off 6 bases at V and 5 bases at J, with 13 bases between the two ends. The CDR3 sequence is 12 residues long. Germline-derived CDR1 and CDR2 are DFQATT and SNEGSKA (reference sequence). Written as DNA, the CDR3 is TGCAGTGCGCCGGGAGTGCGGGAGACCCAGTACTTC. Translating it yields CSAPGVRETQYF.

This clonotype showed up just a few times. The genes are TRBV11-1 and TRBJ2-2; TRBD1 matches 9 bases. With V trimmed by 6 bases and J by 5 bases, 13 bases remained unmatched. This CDR3 spans 17 amino acids. CDR1 and CDR2 from the germline V gene are SGHAT and FQDESV (reference sequence). The CDR3 nucleotides are TGTGCCAGCAGTCAACTCACAGGGGGCTTTGGGACCGGGGAGCTGTTTTTT. The encoded protein is CASSQLTGGFGTGELFF.

Details on this clonotype: Mismatch with germline at one junction end may stem from a read error. V and J are TRBV5-1 and TRBJ2-3; D not certain. The CDR3 is 15 amino acids. The germline V gene has CDR1 SGHRS and CDR2 YFSETQ. The CDR3 nucleotides read TGTGCCAGCAGCTTACTGACCAAAGTTACAGATACGCAGTATTTT. Translated: CASSLLTKVTDTQYF.